The 17 T cell receptor beta chains reported below all come from one sample, sequenced in a study of blood T cell repertoires in COVID-19. TCRdb's copy holds only in-frame clones and misses some; the assay was immunoSEQ multiplex PCR. Among some 80,000 clones listed, about 83% were seen once. The sequenced sample was peripheral blood. Receptors originate from a human donor in a cohort sampled during active COVID-19.

The CDR3 protein is CASSLYLRGSDTQYF. The CDR3 nucleotides are TGTGCCAGCAGTTTATACTTGCGGGGGTCAGATACGCAGTATTTT. The V gene is TRBV27, the J gene TRBJ2-3; 7 nucleotides line up with TRBD2. V lost 1 base, J lost 4 bases, and 5 bases stayed unmatched. This CDR3 comprises 15 residues. CDR1 and CDR2 from the germline V gene are MNHEY and SMNVEV (reference sequence).

The V and J genes are TRBV5-4 and TRBJ1-1; D uncertain. Germline assignment: CDR1 SGHNT and CDR2 YYREEE (reference sequence). The V and J ends lost 4 bases and 1 base respectively, with 14 bases between them. The CDR3 has 15 amino acids. In DNA, the CDR3 is TGTGCCAGCAGCCCCTTAATCGGGTCGAACACTGAAGCTTTCTTT. This gives the protein CASSPLIGSNTEAFF.

V gene TRBV7-9 combines with J gene TRBJ1-2; no clear D. Germline values: CDR1 SEHNR, CDR2 FQNEAQ (reference sequence). The CDR3 is made up of 13 amino acids. Trimming stripped 0 bases from V and 4 bases from J, with 6 bases between. The CDR3 spells CASSLAKSYGYTF. The CDR3 nucleotides are TGTGCCAGCAGCTTAGCTAAGAGCTATGGCTACACCTTC.

The rearrangement uses TRBV29-1 and TRBJ2-2; tentative D call: TRBD2 (6 bases). The length of the CDR3 is 13 residues. CDR1 is SQVTM, CDR2 ANQGSEA, per germline. With 7 bases removed from V and 7 bases from J, the gap between germline ends came to 16 bases. In DNA form, the CDR3 reads TGCAGCGGGCGAGGGACTGGAGGCGGGGAGCTGTTTTTT. Translating it yields CSGRGTGGGELFF.

The chain combines TRBV29-1 with TRBJ1-2; 9 nucleotides match TRBD1. The CDR3 contains 10 residues. Germline V CDR1 and CDR2: SQVTM, ANQGSEA. V lost 7 bases and J lost 12; bases outside the gene matches: 6. The CDR3 region is CSGGDREHTF. The CDR3 bases are TGCAGCGGGGGGGACAGGGAGCACACCTTC.

The gene calls are TRBV19 and TRBJ2-7; 9 nucleotides line up with TRBD1. This CDR3 has 13 residues. V shed 6 bases and J 3 bases; nucleotides not matched to a gene: 3. Germline V gene data show CDR1 as LNHDA and CDR2 as SQIVND (reference sequence). CDR3 protein: CASRGDRVYEQYF. For the CDR3, the DNA is TGTGCCAGTAGAGGGGACAGGGTCTACGAGCAGTACTTC.

The rearrangement uses TRBV9 and TRBJ1-2, with D uncertain. CDR3 length: 12 residues. V lost 3 bases and J 7 bases, leaving 10 bases between the germline ends. Germline CDR1 SGDLS, CDR2 YYNGEE. CDR3 in amino acids: CASSAGGRGYTF. The CDR3 DNA is TGTGCCAGCAGCGCAGGAGGACGTGGCTACACCTTC.

This clone was seen once. Other DNA sequences in the same sample also yield this CDR3. V gene TRBV3-1 (or the pseudogene TRBV3-2) combines with J gene TRBJ2-1; D ambiguous. The germline V and J ends were trimmed by 2 bases and 0 bases, with 8 bases remaining between them. CDR1 is LGHDT and CDR2 is YNNKEL in the germline V gene (reference sequence). The CDR3 is 15 residues long. CDR3 region: CASSQRSGSYNEQFF. CDR3 sequence (DNA): TGTGCCAGCAGCCAAAGGTCGGGCTCCTACAATGAGCAGTTCTTC.

The rearrangement links TRBV9 to TRBJ2-1; tentatively, D is TRBD1 (5 bases). With 3 bases removed from V and 5 bases from J, the gap between germline ends came to 12 bases. Germline V CDR1 and CDR2: SGDLS, YYNGEE. This CDR3 is 14 amino acids long. In nucleotides, the CDR3 is TGTGCCAGCAGCGCAGGGTTGGGGAACAATGAGCAGTTCTTC. Amino acid sequence: CASSAGLGNNEQFF.

This clone was picked up many times. The CDR3 coding sequence is TGTGCCAGCAGCTTGTCGGCGGGGGAGAATTCACCCCTCCACTTT. It yields the protein CASSLSAGENSPLHF. The chain uses TRBV5-8 and TRBJ1-6; possibly TRBD1 for D (5 bases). The germline V gene has CDR1 SGHTS and CDR2 YDEGEE. V was pared by 1 base and J by 7 bases, with 12 bases between. The CDR3 runs to 15 residues.

The chain carries TRBV13 and TRBJ1-6, with 8 bases lining up with TRBD1. Germline V gene lookup returns CDR1 PRHDT and CDR2 FYEKMQ (reference sequence). Trimming removed 0 bases from V and 6 bases from J; junction bases left unmatched: 4. CDR3 size: 16 residues. CDR3 residues: CASSLGVTGGNSPLHF. DNA for the CDR3: TGTGCCAGCAGCTTAGGGGTCACAGGGGGTAATTCACCCCTCCACTTT. Combining the CDR3 with reference TRBV13 and TRBJ1-6 gives the whole variable domain AAGVIQSPRHLIKEKRETATLKCYPIPRHDTVYWYQQGPGQDPQFLISFYEKMQSDKGSIPDRFSAQQFSDYHSELNMSSLELGDSALYFCASSLGVTGGNSPLHFGNGTRLTVT.

This chain links TRBV11-3 with TRBJ2-3, with TRBD2 identical over 13 bases. CDR3 length equals 16 residues. The V gene's germline CDR1 is SGHNT and CDR2 YENEEA. V lost 5 bases and J lost 5; bases outside the gene matches: 7. CDR3 sequence: CASSPGLAGAGDTQYF. CDR3 nucleotide sequence: TGTGCCAGCAGCCCCGGACTAGCGGGGGCCGGAGATACGCAGTATTTT. Using reference TRBV11-3 and TRBJ2-3 for the parts outside the CDR3, the full variable domain is EAGVVQSPRYKIIEKKQPVAFWCNPISGHNTLYWYLQNLGQGPELLIRYENEEAVDDSQLPKDRFSAERLKGVDSTLKIQPAELGDSAVYLCASSPGLAGAGDTQYFGPGTRLTVL.

This chain connects TRBV5-6 to TRBJ2-7; 8 bases line up with TRBD1. Germline V CDR1 and CDR2: SGHDT, YYEEEE. Trimming at V came to 0 bases and at J to 5 bases, leaving 1 base not matched to a gene. This CDR3 is 13 amino acids long. CDR3 nucleotide sequence: TGTGCCAGCAGCTTGGCAGGGGGCGACGAGCAGTACTTC. Its protein product is CASSLAGGDEQYF.

J is TRBJ1-5 and V is TRBV11-2; D unclear. Germline-derived CDR1 and CDR2 are SGHAT and FQNNGV. The V end lost 1 base, the J end lost 7 bases, and 8 bases lay between the germline ends. The CDR3 has 13 amino acids. CDR3 protein: CASSLGSEQPQHF. The DNA for the CDR3 is TGTGCCAGCAGCTTAGGATCGGAGCAGCCCCAGCATTTT.

The chain combines TRBV28 with TRBJ2-3; TRBD1 matches 8 bases. V trimming: 2 bases; J trimming: 1 base; junction bases outside the gene matches: 2. Germline CDR1 MDHEN, CDR2 SYDVKM. The CDR3 is made up of 15 amino acids. CDR3 loop: CASSLMGQGTDTQYF. CDR3 sequence (DNA): TGTGCCAGCAGTTTAATGGGACAGGGCACAGATACGCAGTATTTT.

V is TRBV7-2 and J is TRBJ2-3, with 11 bases aligning to TRBD2. V was clipped by 1 base and J by 0 bases; unmatched bases: 6. This CDR3 has 18 amino acids. Germline-derived CDR1 and CDR2 are SGHTA and FQGNSA. The chain's CDR3 is CASSLGVSGGASTDTQYF. The CDR3 coding sequence is TGTGCCAGCAGCTTAGGAGTTAGCGGGGGGGCGAGCACAGATACGCAGTATTTT.

This chain uses TRBV10-3 with TRBJ2-3; TRBD1 might be the D (5 bases). The V gene's germline CDR1 is ENHRY and CDR2 SYGVKD. V was clipped by 6 bases and J by 1 base, with 11 bases between them. The CDR3 has 14 residues. CDR3 sequence: CAISELQGTDTQYF. The CDR3, as DNA: TGTGCCATCAGCGAGCTACAGGGCACAGATACGCAGTATTTT.